This entry features one TCR beta chain sequence. Many counts were recorded for this clonotype. Its antigen remains unidentified. Nothing much larger sits one base from this clone, and base qualities are not available. For repertoire sequencing, TCR beta CDR3 regions were amplified from RNA transcripts. A first-round RT-PCR used HTBI primers with the Qiagen OneStep RT-PCR kit, followed by a second-round multiplex PCR, size selection and purification. Libraries were sequenced on an Illumina HiSeq2000 using paired-end 100 bp reads. The original pipeline was this. SOAPnuke was used for read processing, and reads with adapters, uncalled bases, a mean Phred below 15, or no exact constant-primer or identifier match were discarded. COPE v1.2.5 was used to merge high-quality paired reads. Each unique nucleotide sequence was treated as a clonotype, and MiTCR v1.1 was used to align the clonotypes to the IMGT TRB V, D and J references. The analysis was limited to V-J combinations with a frequency above 0.0001, which together covered over 98% of repertoires. A TCR clonal expansion and chaos score per V-J combination was defined as the ratio of F50 clonal expansion to chaos observed in the TCRdist matrix. Welch's t-statistics and random forest were used to reduce the features to about 12 V-J combinations, which were then used as input to a naive Bayes classifier. Thyroid-blood repertoire similarity was quantified with the Morisita-Horn index. The public reads were run again by TCRdb, first through fastp at Q25 and then through MiXCR, and only productive beta chains were kept. Identical CDR3 protein sequences are pooled into one entry, listed with their most common genes and DNA. It is TCRdb's table, rather than the study itself, that gives the V and J calls and clone size. The sample table holds around 1,000,000 distinct CDR3 sequences, of which 35% to 40% were seen once. The ten most abundant clones make up roughly 11% of the sample.

The sample originates from a study of Graves' ophthalmopathy and Graves' hyperthyroidism (dated by TCRdb to between 2017 and 2018). About the investigation overall: A patient counted as having stable hyperthyroidism if there was no progression to ophthalmopathy within 18 months of follow-up. The study used signatures of the TCR beta repertoire to tell Graves' ophthalmopathy apart from Graves' hyperthyroidism and to predict which patients would progress to ophthalmopathy. In total, 135 blood samples were TCR-sequenced: 43 ophthalmopathy, approximately 75 hyperthyroidism and some 17 hyperthyroidism-to-ophthalmopathy patients. To explore V-J signatures that distinguish ophthalmopathy from hyperthyroidism, a discovery set of 100 patients was enrolled, made up of 40 to 45 with ophthalmopathy and some 58 with stable hyperthyroidism. For independent validation, a separate cohort was made up of approximately 18 hyperthyroidism patients plus 17 patients who later progressed from hyperthyroidism to ophthalmopathy. In six hyperthyroidism patients, T-cell repertoires of thyroid tissue and blood were compared. Following sampling, methimazole starting at 30 mg daily was administered to hyperthyroidism patients, and high-dose intravenous methylprednisolone was administered to ophthalmopathy patients. Summary of the overall study and its limitations: In cross-validation, the 13-signature model distinguished ophthalmopathy from stable hyperthyroidism with 87.88% sensitivity and roughly 84% specificity, while in the test set the corresponding values were approximately 80% and 75%. Sample size was not predetermined statistically, and investigators were not blinded to group allocation. In validation, the model predicted ophthalmopathy progression with 70.59% sensitivity and less than 80% specificity; about a dozen predicted patients were CT-confirmed with GO in a median of around 6.5 months. Most expanded thyroid clonotypes with frequency above 0.001 were also detected in blood, suggesting blood repertoires may reflect the thyroid immune response.

V drops 8 bases and J drops 1 base, leaving 14 bases in between. For CDR1 and CDR2, the germline V gene lists SNHLY and FYNNEI. Reading from cysteine to phenylalanine, the CDR3 counts 14 amino acids. CDR3 DNA only is kept here, 42 bases in frame from base 1. The hyperthyroidism patients were 18 to 65 years old and newly diagnosed, with a disease duration of less than 2 months. Anyone with other autoimmune diseases, uncontrolled infections, pregnancy or lactation was excluded from the study. Diagnosis relied on clinical symptoms, serum thyroxine, TRAb, thyroid ultrasound and orbital computed tomography. Total RNA was extracted using Trizol reagent, and RNA quality was checked on an Agilent 2100 Bioanalyzer.

The clonotype comes from an adult man with Graves' hyperthyroidism. The chain is encoded by TRBV2 joined to TRBJ1-1; matching of 6 bases hints at TRBD1 as the D gene. Sequenced sample: peripheral blood or thyroid tissue (not recorded which). The DNA is TGTGCCAGCGTCACAGGGTGGCAGAACACTGAAGCTTTCTTT. Translated, it reads CASVTGWQNTEAFF.